These 18 T cell receptor beta chains share one sample of origin, sequenced in a study of shared T cell receptors in the human thymus. Clones were sequenced by immunoSEQ multiplex PCR, and TCRdb holds only the in-frame ones, with some missing. The sample records hundreds of thousands of clones, roughly 86% being singletons. The same sample was also studied in work on human thymus T cells.

Source material: thymocytes. The source is a boy in the first two years of life with a congenital heart defect.

The chain combines TRBV2 with TRBJ2-1; the D gene is possibly TRBD1 (6 bases). Looked up from germline, CDR1 is SNHLY and CDR2 is FYNNEI. With 3 bases removed from V and 7 bases from J, the gap between germline ends came to 22 bases. The CDR3 has 17 residues. CDR3 region: CASSDYRAPQGRNEQFF. In nucleotides, the CDR3 is TGTGCCAGCAGTGATTACAGGGCGCCGCAGGGTAGGAATGAGCAGTTCTTC.

The CDR3 DNA reads as TGTGCCAGCAGCTTAGAAGACTCCCCTCATGGCTACACCTTC. Its translation is CASSLEDSPHGYTF. The V gene is TRBV11-2, the J gene TRBJ1-2; D is unresolved. Germline V CDR1 and CDR2: SGHAT, FQNNGV. Trimming removed 0 bases at V and 6 bases at J, with 11 bases between. This CDR3 contains 14 residues.

The V gene is TRBV5-6, the J gene TRBJ2-2; D possibly corresponds to TRBD1 (5 bases). The CDR3 is made up of 16 amino acids. CDR1 SGHDT and CDR2 YYEEEE come from the germline V gene. V was shortened by 2 bases and J by 5 bases, with 16 bases between the two germline ends. In nucleotides, the CDR3 is TGTGCCAGCAGCTTCCGGACGGACAAAACAACCGGGGAGCTGTTTTTT. Protein sequence: CASSFRTDKTTGELFF.

The chain uses TRBV5-1 and TRBJ2-2; D gene unclear. CDR1 SGHRS and CDR2 YFSETQ come from the germline V gene. The CDR3 totals 12 residues. V lost 6 bases and J lost 8, with 11 bases in between. The CDR3 DNA reads TGCGCCAGCAATGGCTCTTCTGGGGAGCTGTTTTTT. Protein sequence: CASNGSSGELFF.

Only one count was recorded for this clone. The chain joins TRBV19 to TRBJ2-5; no clear D gene. Germline V lookup: CDR1 LNHDA, CDR2 SQIVND (reference sequence). Trimming cost V 4 bases and J 4 bases, with 13 bases left between them. The CDR3 extends over 14 amino acids. CDR3 coding DNA: TGTGCCAGTAGTACCCGTGGGTCAGGAGAGACCCAGTACTTC. It specifies CASSTRGSGETQYF.

The gene calls are TRBV2 and TRBJ2-7; TRBD1 might be the D (6 bases). CDR1 and CDR2 from the germline V gene are SNHLY and FYNNEI. This CDR3 has 13 residues. V lost 6 bases to trimming and J lost 7 bases, with 16 bases between them. CDR3: CASRRGSPREQYF. DNA of the CDR3: TGTGCCAGCAGGAGGGGGTCGCCCAGAGAGCAGTACTTC.

The chain uses TRBV4-3 and TRBJ1-1, with D maybe TRBD1 (5 bases). This CDR3 region has 13 residues. V lost 0 bases and J 11 bases, leaving 13 bases between the germline ends. CDR1 is LGHNA and CDR2 is YSLEER in the germline V gene. Here the CDR3 DNA reads TGCGCCAGCAGCCAAGATCGTCAGGGTGGGGCTTTCTTT. Protein product: CASSQDRQGGAFF.

This sequence joins TRBV15 and TRBJ2-1; a possible D gene is TRBD2 (6 bases). The CDR3 contains 13 residues. Germline V gene data show CDR1 as LNHNV and CDR2 as YYDKDF (reference sequence). V was cut by 1 base and J by 5 bases, with 6 bases left in between. The CDR3, as DNA: TGTGCCACCAGCAGAGGGAGGGACAATGAGCAGTTCTTC. Amino acid sequence: CATSRGRDNEQFF.

This clone was seen more than once but under ten times. The chain has TRBV11-2 and TRBJ2-7; weak D call: TRBD2 (5 bases). V was cut by 11 bases and J by 0 bases, with 14 bases left in between. CDR3 size: 13 residues. CDR1 SGHAT and CDR2 FQNNGV come from the germline V gene. CDR3 protein: CAQIANNSYEQYF. CDR3 nucleotide sequence: TGTGCCCAGATAGCGAACAACTCCTACGAGCAGTACTTC.

This chain's CDR3 is CASSFLSGTRNEQFF. Written as DNA, the CDR3 is TGTGCCAGCAGCTTTTTATCCGGGACACGCAATGAGCAGTTCTTC. The chain uses TRBV13 and TRBJ2-1; D is possibly TRBD1 (6 bases). This CDR3 comprises 15 residues. V was shortened by 3 bases and J by 6 bases, with 15 bases between the two germline ends. Germline V gene sequence: CDR1 PRHDT, CDR2 FYEKMQ (reference sequence). Full variable domain (missing parts from reference TRBV13 and TRBJ2-1): AAGVIQSPRHLIKEKRETATLKCYPIPRHDTVYWYQQGPGQDPQFLISFYEKMQSDKGSIPDRFSAQQFSDYHSELNMSSLELGDSALYFCASSFLSGTRNEQFFGPGTRLTVL.

This rearrangement joins TRBV25-1 to TRBJ2-5; TRBD1 is a possible D gene (5 bases). Germline CDR1 is MGHDK and CDR2 is SYGVNS. The CDR3 totals 15 residues. The V and J ends lost 5 bases and 1 base respectively, with 14 bases between them. CDR3 sequence reads: CASSRSRVFQETQYF. CDR3 nucleotides: TGTGCCAGCAGTCGGTCCAGGGTATTCCAAGAGACCCAGTACTTC.

This clone has just one count. The chain recombines TRBV7-9 with TRBJ2-5, with D possibly being TRBD1 (6 bases). Germline CDR1 SEHNR, CDR2 FQNEAQ (reference sequence). The CDR3 is 19 residues long. Trimming stripped 7 bases from V and 1 base from J, with 28 bases between. This chain's CDR3 is CASMKTFGTPLIRQETQYF. DNA for the CDR3: TGTGCCAGCATGAAAACTTTCGGGACACCCTTAATTCGCCAAGAGACCCAGTACTTC.

In this sample, this clone turned up a few times. The chain joins TRBV14 to TRBJ1-6; TRBD1 aligns across 10 bases. V dropped 4 bases and J dropped 7; count of bases not matched to a gene: 4. Germline V gene sequence: CDR1 SGHDN, CDR2 FVKESK. This CDR3 has 15 residues. This CDR3 reads CASSPTGGPNSPLHF. CDR3 in DNA: TGTGCCAGCAGCCCGACAGGGGGCCCCAATTCACCCCTCCACTTT.

The CDR3 bases are TGTGCCAGCAGTGAAAGCATCAGGGATTCTAACTATGGCTACACCTTC. Translated, it gives CASSESIRDSNYGYTF. The chain recombines TRBV25-1 with TRBJ1-2; tentative D call: TRBD1 (5 bases). CDR1 and CDR2 (germline): MGHDK, SYGVNS. This CDR3 contains 16 residues. V was shortened by 2 bases and J by 0 bases, with 13 bases between the two germline ends.

This clone was observed a few times. This chain joins TRBV11-2 and TRBJ1-6, with a tentative D call TRBD1 (6 bases). Germline values: CDR1 SGHAT, CDR2 FQNNGV. CDR3 length: 14 residues. Between the trimmed V and J ends, which lost 1 base and 8 bases, there was a span of 9 bases. This CDR3 reads CASSLVTGYSPLHF. The CDR3 coding sequence is TGTGCCAGCAGCTTAGTGACAGGCTATTCACCCCTCCACTTT.

The V call is TRBV10-3, the J call TRBJ2-5, with 8 nucleotides matching TRBD2. V dropped 4 bases and J dropped 2; count of bases not matched to a gene: 0. The CDR3 loop spans 13 amino acids. The germline V gene has CDR1 ENHRY and CDR2 SYGVKD. Here the CDR3 reads CAISASGQETQYF. The CDR3 DNA is TGTGCCATCAGTGCTAGCGGGCAAGAGACCCAGTACTTC.

The chain has TRBV5-6 and TRBJ2-7, with TRBD1 identical over 9 bases. Germline lookup yields CDR1 SGHDT and CDR2 YYEEEE. J gave up 6 bases and V 5 bases, and 6 bases lay outside the gene matches. The CDR3 consists of 13 residues. CDR3 in DNA: TGTGCCAGCAGAACGGACAGGGGAGGCGAGCAGTACTTC. This sequence encodes CASRTDRGGEQYF.

The J gene is TRBJ2-7, the V gene TRBV5-1; the match to TRBD2 covers 10 bases. CDR1 is SGHRS and CDR2 is YFSETQ in the germline V gene. CDR3 length: 16 residues. J was trimmed by 4 bases and V by 0 bases; bases with no gene match: 7. The CDR3 reads CASSLAASGRSYEQYF. The CDR3 DNA is TGCGCCAGCAGCTTGGCGGCTAGCGGGAGATCGTACGAGCAGTACTTC.